The T cell receptor (beta chain) described here comes from a study of T cell changes during pregnancy in multiple sclerosis. The V gene's germline CDR1 is LGHNA and CDR2 YNFKEQ. V lost 1 base to trimming and J lost 0 bases; unmatched junction nucleotides: 8. The CDR3 has 18 amino acids. Method: immunoSEQ multiplex PCR; TCRdb's copy keeps in-frame clones and lacks some. Of about 46,000 clones listed, 91% are singletons. The TCR was taken from a female donor with multiple sclerosis, enrolled in a pregnancy study. Specimen: CD8+ T cells from peripheral blood mononuclear cells, collected after pregnancy. The chain employs TRBV4-2 and TRBJ2-3, with 9 bases matching TRBD2. The CDR3 nucleotides read TGTGCCAGCAGCCAAGTGTTCGAGCGGGGGGCAAGCACAGATACGCAGTATTTT. Protein sequence: CASSQVFERGASTDTQYF.